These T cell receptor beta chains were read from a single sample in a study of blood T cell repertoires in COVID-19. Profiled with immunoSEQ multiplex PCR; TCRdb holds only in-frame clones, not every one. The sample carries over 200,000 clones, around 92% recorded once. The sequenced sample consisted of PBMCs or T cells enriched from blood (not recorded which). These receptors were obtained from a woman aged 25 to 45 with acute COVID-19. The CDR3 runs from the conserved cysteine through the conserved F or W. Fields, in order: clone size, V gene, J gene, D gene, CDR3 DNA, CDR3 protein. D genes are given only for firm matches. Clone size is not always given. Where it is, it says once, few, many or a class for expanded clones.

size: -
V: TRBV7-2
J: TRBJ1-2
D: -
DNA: TGTGCCAGCAGCCCGACCGGGATCCCAATTGCATCTAACTATGGCTACACCTTC
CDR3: CASSPTGIPIASNYGYTF

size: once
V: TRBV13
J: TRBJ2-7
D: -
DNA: TGTGCCAGCAGCTTAAGCACAGTCGGGAACTACGAGCAGTACTTC
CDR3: CASSLSTVGNYEQYF

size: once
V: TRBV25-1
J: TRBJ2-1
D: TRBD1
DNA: TGTGCCAGCCTACCGGGACAGGGGTACAATGAGCAGTTCTTC
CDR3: CASLPGQGYNEQFF

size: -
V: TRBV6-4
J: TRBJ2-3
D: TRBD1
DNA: TGTGCCAGCAGTGACGACAGGGACCCGGATACGCAGTATTTT
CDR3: CASSDDRDPDTQYF

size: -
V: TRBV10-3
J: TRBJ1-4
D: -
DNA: TGTGCCATCAGTGAGTCCCCACAACGGGGTCAAGGAAGAGCTAATGAAAAACTGTTTTTT
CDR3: CAISESPQRGQGRANEKLFF

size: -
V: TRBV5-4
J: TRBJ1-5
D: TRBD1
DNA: TGTGCCAGCAGCCAACAGGGGGCCTCTCAGCCCCAGCATTTT
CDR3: CASSQQGASQPQHF

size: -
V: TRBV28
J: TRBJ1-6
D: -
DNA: TGTGCCAGCAGTTTATTTTTACAGTACAATTCACCCCTCCACTTT
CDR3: CASSLFLQYNSPLHF

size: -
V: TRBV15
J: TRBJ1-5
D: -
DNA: TGTGCCACCAGCAGAGGTTCCGGCAGGGTGGGGAATCAGCCCCAGCATTTT
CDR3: CATSRGSGRVGNQPQHF

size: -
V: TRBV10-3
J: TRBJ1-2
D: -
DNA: TGTGCCATCAGTGAGTCGAGGGGGGGAGCCTATGGCTACACCTTC
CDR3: CAISESRGGAYGYTF

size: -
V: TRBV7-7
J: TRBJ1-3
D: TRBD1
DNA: TGTGCCAGCAGCTTAGACAGGGGGCTTGGAAACACCATATATTTT
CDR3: CASSLDRGLGNTIYF

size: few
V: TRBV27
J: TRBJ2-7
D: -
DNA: TGTGCCAGCAGACCAAAAGACAGGTTTTTGACCTACGAGCAGTACTTC
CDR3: CASRPKDRFLTYEQYF

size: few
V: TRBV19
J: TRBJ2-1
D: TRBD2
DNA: TGTGCCAGTAGGCCGCCGGCTAGCGGGGGGCCAGCCCGCTACAATGAGCAGTTCTTC
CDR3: CASRPPASGGPARYNEQFF

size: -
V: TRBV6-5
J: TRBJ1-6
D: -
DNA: TGTGCCAGCAGCCTAACCGGGGTAAATTCACCCCTCCACTTT
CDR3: CASSLTGVNSPLHF

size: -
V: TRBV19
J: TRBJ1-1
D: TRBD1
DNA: TGTGCCACAGAGAGAGGACAGGGTTTGAACACTGAAGCTTTCTTT
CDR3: CATERGQGLNTEAFF

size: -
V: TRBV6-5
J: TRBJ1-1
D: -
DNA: TGTGCCAGCAGCACGACAGGAAAAGCTTTCTTT
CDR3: CASSTTGKAFF

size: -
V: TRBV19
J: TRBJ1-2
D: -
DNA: TGTGCCAGTAGCCATACCCCCGGGACATCGTATGGCTACACCTTC
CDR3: CASSHTPGTSYGYTF